This T cell receptor beta chain was profiled in a study of radiotherapy plus CTLA-4 blockade in lung cancer. Study details: For 15% to 20% of patients, objective responses occurred, and about 30% had disease control.

There are 16 residues in the CDR3. V shed 0 bases and J shed 4 bases, with 13 bases lying between them. Germline V gene sequence: CDR1 ENHRY, CDR2 SYGVKD. Those patients who had chemo-refractory metastatic non-small-cell lung cancer were given focal radiation along with CTLA-4 blockade through ipilimumab. TCRdb's copy holds only in-frame clones and misses some; the assay was immunoSEQ multiplex PCR. The sample consists of tens of thousands of clones, about 79% of them appearing once. The TCR was taken from a human donor with non-small cell lung cancer that progressed on radiotherapy plus ipilimumab. This chain connects TRBV10-3 to TRBJ2-1; D might be TRBD1 or TRBD2, each matching 5 bases. The sample here was peripheral blood, taken from a patient treated with radiotherapy plus ipilimumab. The CDR3 region has the DNA TGTGCCATCAGTGAGTCAGGCTGGGGGACGTACAATGAGCAGTTCTTC. Translating gives CAISESGWGTYNEQFF.